This T cell receptor (beta chain) was identified in a study of brain T cells in children with intractable seizures. Noted time point: blood from clinic visit 5 months post-surgery; TSC patient then seizure free. Surgery cases with the highest brain T cell transcript signatures were chosen for sequencing. Measured with immunoSEQ multiplex PCR; TCRdb has only the in-frame clones, and not every one. The data show about 340,000 clones, nearly 95% seen once. Trimming took off 2 bases at V and 0 bases at J, with 12 bases between the two ends. CDR1 SGHNT and CDR2 YYREEE come from the germline V gene (reference sequence). This CDR3 comprises 15 residues.

This specimen consisted of peripheral blood, obtained about 5 months after surgery. The chain uses TRBV5-4 and TRBJ2-7; D possibly uses TRBD1 or TRBD2 (5 bases each). This TCR came from a boy in the first two years of life with tuberous sclerosis and intractable seizures. CDR3 amino acids: CASSFWGTSSYEQYF. CDR3 in DNA: TGTGCCAGCAGCTTCTGGGGGACGAGCTCCTACGAGCAGTACTTC.